The clone carrying this TCR beta chain was picked up many times. What it binds is not known. Trimming left V 5 bases short and J 5 bases short, with 11 bases between. The CDR3 runs 13 residues. Germline assignment: CDR1 MRHNA and CDR2 SNTAGT. The data are from a study of T cells after yellow fever vaccination. MiXCR, run by TCRdb on the 5' RACE reads, gives a single entry per CDR3 protein. Among some 120,000 distinct CDR3 sequences listed, roughly 6.7% were seen once. Study results and limitations: Most primary-vaccination clones recurred post-booster (around 97% CD4, around 88% CD8).

This TCR derives from a man in his late teens or twenties who received the YFV17D yellow fever vaccine. The sequencing used CD4+ T cells sorted from PBMCs, collected 10 to 11 days after the first yellow fever vaccination. V usage is TRBV6-4 and J usage is TRBJ2-3; possibly TRBD1 for D (5 bases). The CDR3, as DNA: TGTGCCAGCAGTCTCGACAGAGGAGATACGCAGTATTTT. It yields the protein CASSLDRGDTQYF.